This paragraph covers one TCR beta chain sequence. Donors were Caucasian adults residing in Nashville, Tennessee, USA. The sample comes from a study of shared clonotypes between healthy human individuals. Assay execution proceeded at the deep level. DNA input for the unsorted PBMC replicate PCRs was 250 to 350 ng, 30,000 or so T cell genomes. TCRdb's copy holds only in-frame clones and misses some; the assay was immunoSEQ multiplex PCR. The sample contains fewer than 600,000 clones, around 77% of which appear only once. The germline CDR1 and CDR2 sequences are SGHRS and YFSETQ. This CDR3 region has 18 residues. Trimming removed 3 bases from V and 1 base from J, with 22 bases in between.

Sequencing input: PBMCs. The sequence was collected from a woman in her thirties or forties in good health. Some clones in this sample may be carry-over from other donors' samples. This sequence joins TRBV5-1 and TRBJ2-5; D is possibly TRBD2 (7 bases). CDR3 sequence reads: CASSSNPSWGGAQETQYF. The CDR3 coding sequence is TGCGCCAGCAGCTCGAATCCCTCCTGGGGGGGCGCCCAAGAGACCCAGTACTTC. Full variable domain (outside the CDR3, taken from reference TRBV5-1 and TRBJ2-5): KAGVTQTPRYLIKTRGQQVTLSCSPISGHRSVSWYQQTPGQGLQFLFEYFSETQRNKGNFPGRFSGRQFSNSRSEMNVSTLELGDSALYLCASSSNPSWGGAQETQYFGPGTRLLVL.